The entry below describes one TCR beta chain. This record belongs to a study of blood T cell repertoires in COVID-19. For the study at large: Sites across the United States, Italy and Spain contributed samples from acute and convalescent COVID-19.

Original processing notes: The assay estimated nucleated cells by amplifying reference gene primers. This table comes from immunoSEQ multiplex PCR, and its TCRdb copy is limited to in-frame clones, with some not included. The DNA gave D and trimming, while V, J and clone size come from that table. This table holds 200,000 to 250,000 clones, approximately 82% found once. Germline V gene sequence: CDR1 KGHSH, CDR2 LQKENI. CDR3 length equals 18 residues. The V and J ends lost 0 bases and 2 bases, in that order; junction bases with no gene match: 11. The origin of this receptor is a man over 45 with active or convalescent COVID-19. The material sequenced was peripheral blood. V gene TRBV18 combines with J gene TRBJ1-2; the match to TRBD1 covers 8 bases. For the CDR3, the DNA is TGTGCCAGCTCACCACCTCTAGCAGTTGGACAGGGCAACTATGGCTACACCTTC. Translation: CASSPPLAVGQGNYGYTF.